This T cell receptor beta chain was obtained from a study of T-cell reconstitution after alpha-beta-depleted transplantation in children. This clonotype was detected many times. V was trimmed by 0 bases and J by 7 bases, leaving 4 bases between them. CDR3 length: 12 residues. The germline V gene encodes CDR1 LGHNA and CDR2 YNFKEQ. Unique molecular identifiers tagged the TCRbeta library. TCRdb passed the PCR reads through MiXCR, listing each CDR3 protein once. Of around 580,000 distinct CDR3 sequences in the sample, under 25% were seen once. This chain links TRBV4-2 with TRBJ2-1; D is unresolved. The clonotype originates from a boy in the first two years of life who had a stem cell transplant for acute myeloid leukemia, so the T cells may come from the graft donor. The sequenced sample was PBMCs, mostly from graft donor cells, obtained 360 days after TCRalphabeta/CD19-depleted stem cell transplant. In DNA, the CDR3 is TGTGCCAGCAGCCAAGATGGGAATGAGCAGTTCTTC. Amino acids: CASSQDGNEQFF.